One sample yielded the 2 T cell receptor beta chains listed below, sequenced in a study of Graves' ophthalmopathy and Graves' hyperthyroidism. Scientists amplified the TCR beta CDR3 regions from RNA transcripts. The first round was an RT-PCR with HTBI primers, and the second round was a multiplex PCR. TCRdb re-called the multiplex PCR reads with MiXCR, one entry per CDR3 protein. The sample has about 700,000 distinct CDR3 sequences, roughly 39% seen once; the top ten hold 3.3%. The sequenced material came from peripheral blood. These receptors originate from an adult man with Graves' ophthalmopathy.

The chain combines TRBV6-2 or TRBV6-3 with TRBJ2-7, with no clear D. CDR3 length: 11 amino acids. V lost 5 bases to trimming and J lost 3 bases, with 5 bases between them. The V gene's germline CDR1 is MNHEY and CDR2 SVGEGT. Here the CDR3 reads CASSRYYEQYV. The CDR3 DNA reads TGTGCCAGCAGTCGATACTACGAGCAGTACGTC.

In the case of this clonotype: Compared with germline, one end of the junction differs, possibly owing to a read error. The V call is TRBV10-3, the J call TRBJ2-5; D is possibly TRBD2 (6 bases). CDR1 ENHRY and CDR2 SYGVKD come from the germline V gene. CDR3 size: 13 residues. CDR3: CANSPGSQETQYF. The CDR3 DNA follows: TGTGCCAACAGTCCCGGGAGTCAAGAGACCCAGTACTTC.